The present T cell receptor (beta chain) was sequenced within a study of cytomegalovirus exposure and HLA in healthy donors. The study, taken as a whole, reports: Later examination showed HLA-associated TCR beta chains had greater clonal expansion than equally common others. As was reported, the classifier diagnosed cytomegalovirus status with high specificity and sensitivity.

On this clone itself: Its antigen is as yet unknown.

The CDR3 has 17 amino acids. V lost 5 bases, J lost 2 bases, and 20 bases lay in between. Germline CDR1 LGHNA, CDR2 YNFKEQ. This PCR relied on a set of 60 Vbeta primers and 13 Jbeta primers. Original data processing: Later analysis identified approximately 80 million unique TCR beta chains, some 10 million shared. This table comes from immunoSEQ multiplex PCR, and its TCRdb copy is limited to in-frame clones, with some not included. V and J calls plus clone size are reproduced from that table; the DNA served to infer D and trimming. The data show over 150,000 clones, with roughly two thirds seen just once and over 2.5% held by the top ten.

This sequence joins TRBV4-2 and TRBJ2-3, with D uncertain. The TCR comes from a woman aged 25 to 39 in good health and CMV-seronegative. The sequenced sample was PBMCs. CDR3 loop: CASSNNPSGPDTDTQYF. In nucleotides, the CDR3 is TGTGCCAGCAGCAATAACCCTAGTGGCCCTGACACAGATACGCAGTATTTT.